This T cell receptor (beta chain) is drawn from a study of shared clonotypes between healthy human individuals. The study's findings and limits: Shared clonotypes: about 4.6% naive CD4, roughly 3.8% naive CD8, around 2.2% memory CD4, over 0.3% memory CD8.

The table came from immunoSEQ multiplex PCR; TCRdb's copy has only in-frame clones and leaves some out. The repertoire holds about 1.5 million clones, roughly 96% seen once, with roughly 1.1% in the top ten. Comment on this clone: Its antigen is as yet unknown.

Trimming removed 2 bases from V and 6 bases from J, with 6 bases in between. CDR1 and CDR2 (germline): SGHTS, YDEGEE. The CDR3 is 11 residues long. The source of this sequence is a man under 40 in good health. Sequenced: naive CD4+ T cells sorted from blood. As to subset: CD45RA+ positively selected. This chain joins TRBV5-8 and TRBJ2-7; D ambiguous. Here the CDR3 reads CASSFGGEQYF. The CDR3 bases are TGTGCCAGCAGCTTTGGTGGCGAGCAGTACTTC. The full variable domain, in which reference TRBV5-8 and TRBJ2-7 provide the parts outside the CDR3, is EAGVTQSPTHLIKTRGQQATLRCSPISGHTSVYWYQQALGLGLQFLLWYDEGEERNRGNFPPRFSGRQFPNYSSELNVNALELEDSALYLCASSFGGEQYFGPGTRLTVT.